A single sample gave rise to the 15 T cell receptor beta chains below, sequenced in a study of cytomegalovirus exposure and HLA in healthy donors. The primer mix had 60 Vbeta and 13 Jbeta primers. Libraries were prepared by immunoSEQ multiplex PCR; TCRdb keeps only in-frame clonotypes and omits some of them. The sample consists of under 200,000 clones, approximately 76% of them appearing once. The material sequenced was PBMCs. These receptors were collected from a woman between 18 and 29 years old in good health and CMV-seropositive.

This rearrangement joins TRBV25-1 to TRBJ1-6; 8 nucleotides align to TRBD1. In germline, CDR1 is MGHDK, CDR2 SYGVNS. V was pared by 2 bases and J by 9 bases, with 6 bases of the junction left unmatched. The CDR3 extends over 15 amino acids. In DNA form, the CDR3 reads TGTGCCAGCAGTGAAGGTGACAGGGGAATTTCACCCCTCCACTTT. Its protein is CASSEGDRGISPLHF.

The chain is built from TRBV7-8 and TRBJ1-2; 8 bases agree with TRBD1. The CDR3 runs 14 residues. Germline CDR1 reads SGHVS; CDR2 reads FQNEAQ. V dropped 1 base and J dropped 6; count of bases not matched to a gene: 4. The CDR3: CASSLDAGGDGYTF. CDR3 DNA: TGTGCCAGCAGCTTAGATGCAGGGGGCGATGGCTACACCTTC.

The rearrangement joins TRBV5-4 to TRBJ2-5; 7 bases are shared with TRBD2. CDR3 length: 15 residues. CDR1 and CDR2 from the germline V gene are SGHNT and YYREEE (reference sequence). Trimming at V came to 4 bases and at J to 1 base, leaving 7 bases not matched to a gene. This CDR3 is CASSGRGSSQETQYF. The CDR3 bases are TGTGCCAGCAGCGGGAGGGGTAGCTCCCAAGAGACCCAGTACTTC.

The rearrangement joins TRBV29-1 to TRBJ1-3; 8 positions match TRBD1. The CDR3 is 13 residues long. CDR1 is SQVTM and CDR2 is ANQGSEA in the germline V gene. V lost 7 bases and J lost 4; bases outside the gene matches: 6. The CDR3 is CSGIRGQGNTIYF. CDR3 sequence (DNA): TGCAGCGGGATCAGGGGGCAAGGAAACACCATATATTTT. Filled out from reference TRBV29-1 and TRBJ1-3, the complete variable domain reads SAVISQKPSRDICQRGTSLTIQCQVDSQVTMMFWYRQQPGQSLTLIATANQGSEATYESGFVIDKFPISRPNLTFSTLTVSNMSPEDSSIYLCSGIRGQGNTIYFGEGSWLTVV.

This clone showed up just a few times. The chain uses TRBV2 and TRBJ2-5; maybe TRBD2 (5 bases). The germline V gene encodes CDR1 SNHLY and CDR2 FYNNEI. Trimming left V 4 bases short and J 12 bases short, with 12 bases between. The CDR3 has 11 residues. The CDR3 here is CASSVLLAEYF. CDR3 in DNA: TGTGCCAGCAGTGTCCTGCTAGCAGAGTACTTC.

This chain joins TRBV30 and TRBJ1-1, with D hard to call. In germline, CDR1 is GTSNPN, CDR2 SVGIG (reference sequence). Trimming left V 2 bases short and J 0 bases short, with 4 bases between. The CDR3 runs to 12 residues. The DNA of the CDR3 is TGTGCCTGGAGTCCCATGAACACTGAAGCTTTCTTT. It translates to CAWSPMNTEAFF. The complete variable domain, with remaining parts taken from reference TRBV30 and TRBJ1-1, reads SQTIHQWPATLVQPVGSPLSLECTVEGTSNPNLYWYRQAAGRGLQLLFYSVGIGQISSEVPQNLSASRPQDRQFILSSKKLLLSDSGFYLCAWSPMNTEAFFGQGTRLTVV.

This chain uses TRBV6-5 with TRBJ2-7, with D possibly being TRBD1 (6 bases). Germline CDR1 reads MNHEY; CDR2 reads SVGAGI. V was shortened by 1 base and J by 2 bases, with 15 bases between the two germline ends. CDR3 length equals 16 residues. Here the CDR3 reads CASSYLVTGSPYEQYF. As DNA, the CDR3 is TGTGCCAGCAGTTACTTGGTCACAGGGAGTCCCTACGAGCAGTACTTC.

V is TRBV15 and J is TRBJ2-7, with 8 bases matching TRBD2. The CDR3 consists of 15 residues. V lost 5 bases to trimming and J lost 1 base; unmatched junction nucleotides: 7. CDR1 and CDR2 (germline): LNHNV, YYDKDF (reference sequence). CDR3 amino acids: CATSSGGGESYEQYF. CDR3 coding DNA: TGTGCCACCAGCTCCGGGGGGGGCGAATCCTACGAGCAGTACTTC.

The V gene is TRBV11-3, the J gene TRBJ2-2, with D maybe TRBD2 (6 bases). Germline V gene data show CDR1 as SGHNT and CDR2 as YENEEA. Between the trimmed V and J ends, which lost 1 base and 0 bases, there was a span of 6 bases. The CDR3 covers 15 residues. This CDR3 is CASSLGGANTGELFF. For the CDR3, the DNA is TGTGCCAGCAGCTTAGGGGGGGCGAACACCGGGGAGCTGTTTTTT.

This chain joins TRBV18 and TRBJ1-6; weak D call: TRBD1 (5 bases). The CDR3 spans 14 residues. Germline loops: CDR1 KGHSH, CDR2 LQKENI. The ends were cut back, 0 bases at V and 13 bases at J, with 13 bases in the middle. The CDR3 loop is CASSPPSGGWPLHF. In DNA, the CDR3 is TGTGCCAGCTCACCACCGTCGGGGGGTTGGCCCCTCCACTTT.

This rearrangement joins TRBV5-1 to TRBJ1-1, with 8 bases lining up with TRBD1. This CDR3 is built from 15 residues. From germline, CDR1 is SGHRS and CDR2 YFSETQ. V lost 3 bases to trimming and J lost 4 bases; unmatched junction nucleotides: 8. DNA of the CDR3: TGCGCCAGCAGCTCAGGGGCACAGGGGGGCACTGAAGCTTTCTTT. The encoded protein is CASSSGAQGGTEAFF.

The chain couples TRBV10-3 to TRBJ2-1, with unresolved D. This CDR3 region has 12 residues. Deletions cut 9 bases from V and 6 bases from J, with 12 bases between. Per the germline V gene, CDR1 is ENHRY and CDR2 is SYGVKD. The CDR3 protein is CAIGQVRNEQFF. In nucleotides, the CDR3 is TGTGCCATAGGCCAGGTACGCAATGAGCAGTTCTTC.

This clone was recorded only once. This rearrangement joins TRBV5-4 to TRBJ2-3; D is perhaps TRBD2 (6 bases). The V end was cut by 5 bases, the J end by 1 base, with 11 bases between. The V gene's germline CDR1 is SGHNT and CDR2 YYREEE (reference sequence). The CDR3 has 14 residues. In DNA form, the CDR3 reads TGTGCCAGCAGGAGCGGGTCCGGCACAGATACGCAGTATTTT. This codes for CASRSGSGTDTQYF.

This clone has a handful of counts. The rearrangement uses TRBV5-4 and TRBJ1-2, with D tentatively TRBD1 (6 bases). Germline CDR1 reads SGHNT; CDR2 reads YYREEE (reference sequence). There are 14 residues in the CDR3. The V and J ends lost 4 bases and 4 bases respectively, with 14 bases between them. The CDR3 DNA sequence: TGTGCCAGCAGCCGGGGACAAGGGGGCTATGGCTACACCTTC. This sequence encodes CASSRGQGGYGYTF.

This clone has more than one count but fewer than ten. This chain joins TRBV19 and TRBJ2-7; TRBD1 aligns across 8 bases. V dropped 1 base and J dropped 0; count of bases not matched to a gene: 2. This CDR3 is 15 amino acids long. From germline, CDR1 is LNHDA and CDR2 SQIVND (reference sequence). CDR3 in amino acids: CASSIGQGPSYEQYF. CDR3 DNA: TGTGCCAGTAGTATAGGACAGGGGCCCTCCTACGAGCAGTACTTC.